This T cell receptor (beta chain) was recovered during a study of shared clonotypes between healthy human individuals. Repertoires were generated with immunoSEQ multiplex PCR, while TCRdb's copy carries only in-frame clones and drops some. The table records roughly 1,000,000 clones, approximately 80% of them present only once. In this sample, this clone turned up a few times. The same CDR3 can be traced to other DNA sequences in this sample. The trim removed 1 base at V and 3 bases at J, leaving 0 bases unmatched. Germline values: CDR1 SGHRS, CDR2 YFSETQ. The CDR3 totals 14 residues. The chain couples TRBV5-1 to TRBJ2-7; 11 bases are shared with TRBD2. The TCR sequence derives from a man aged 18 to 29 in good health. Some clones in this sample may be carry-over from other donors' samples. Sequenced material: memory CD4+ T cells from PBMCs. Indicated subset: CD45RA-negative fraction. The CDR3 region has the DNA TGCGCCAGCAGCTTGACTAGCGGGAGCTACGAGCAGTACTTC. Translating it yields CASSLTSGSYEQYF.